A selection of T cell receptor beta chains follows, all from one sample in a study of cytomegalovirus exposure and HLA in healthy donors. Profiled with immunoSEQ multiplex PCR; TCRdb holds only in-frame clones, not every one. The sample lists approximately 150,000 clones; over 70% were seen once. The sequencing input was PBMCs. These receptors all come from a man aged 18 to 29 in good health and CMV-seropositive. CDR3s include the opening cysteine and the closing phenylalanine or tryptophan. The order of the fields is V gene, J gene, D gene, clone size, CDR3 protein, CDR3 DNA. A D gene is named only where the DNA matches it firmly. Only some rows state a clone size, as once, few, many or a class for expanded clones.

>TRBV7-8|TRBJ2-1|-|-
CASSLNGVRGNEQFF
TGTGCCAGCAGCTTAAATGGCGTTAGGGGGAATGAGCAGTTCTTC
>TRBV7-7|TRBJ2-5|-|-
CASSPAGTQETQYF
TGTGCCAGCAGCCCAGCGGGTACACAAGAGACCCAGTACTTC
>TRBV10-3|TRBJ1-4|TRBD1|few
CAISDTGEANEKLFF
TGTGCCATCAGTGACACAGGGGAGGCTAATGAAAAACTGTTTTTT
>TRBV7-8|TRBJ1-1|-|-
CASSLGTDGEAFF
TGTGCCAGCAGCTTAGGGACAGACGGTGAAGCTTTCTTT
>TRBV5-8|TRBJ2-4|TRBD2|-
CASSLGLAGENIQYF
TGTGCCAGCAGCTTGGGGCTAGCGGGGGAAAACATTCAGTACTTC
>TRBV19|TRBJ1-6|TRBD1|-
CASSIGQGARSLHF
TGTGCCAGTAGTATCGGCCAGGGGGCAAGGTCCCTCCACTTT
>TRBV2|TRBJ2-2|-|once
CASSVQVNTGELFF
TGTGCCAGCAGTGTGCAGGTGAACACCGGGGAGCTGTTTTTT
>TRBV18|TRBJ1-1|-|-
CASSPPGRDTEAFF
TGTGCCAGCTCACCCCCGGGGAGAGACACTGAAGCTTTCTTT
>TRBV5-6|TRBJ2-3|TRBD1|-
CASSVGQGTDTQYF
TGTGCCAGCAGCGTGGGACAGGGCACAGATACGCAGTATTTT
>TRBV6-5|TRBJ1-2|-|-
CASSYYRDNDGYTF
TGTGCCAGCAGTTACTACCGGGACAACGATGGCTACACCTTC
>TRBV12-5|TRBJ2-5|-|-
CASGLASGLGGETQYF
TGTGCTAGTGGTTTGGCCTCGGGCCTCGGCGGGGAGACCCAGTACTTC
>TRBV10-1|TRBJ1-2|-|-
CASSEGGSYGYTF
TGCGCCAGCAGTGAGGGAGGGAGCTATGGCTACACCTTC
>TRBV19|TRBJ2-5|-|few
CASSIGHSRETQYF
TGTGCCAGTAGTATCGGACACTCAAGGGAGACCCAGTACTTC
>TRBV21-1|TRBJ2-7|-|-
CASLIGGRAYEQYF
TGTGCCAGCCTGATAGGCGGGAGGGCCTACGAGCAGTACTTC
>TRBV11-2|TRBJ2-5|-|few
CASSLVATEYQETQYF
TGTGCCAGCAGCTTAGTGGCGACAGAGTACCAAGAGACCCAGTACTTC
>TRBV4-1|TRBJ2-1|TRBD2|-
CASSQEVAGGSYNEQFF
TGCGCCAGCAGCCAAGAGGTAGCGGGGGGTTCCTACAATGAGCAGTTCTTC
>TRBV9|TRBJ2-5|-|-
CASSVAPLIQGYQETQYF
TGTGCCAGCAGCGTAGCCCCCCTCATTCAGGGGTACCAAGAGACCCAGTACTTC
>TRBV6-4|TRBJ2-1|TRBD1|-
CASSRAGTGGNEQFF
TGTGCCAGCAGTAGAGCCGGGACAGGGGGCAATGAGCAGTTCTTC
>TRBV5-8|TRBJ1-2|TRBD1|once
CASSLGQGASYGYTF
TGTGCCAGCAGCTTGGGCCAGGGGGCTAGCTATGGCTACACCTTC
>TRBV6-1|TRBJ2-5|TRBD2|-
CASSEASGGAAETQYF
TGTGCCAGCAGTGAAGCCAGCGGGGGGGCCGCAGAGACCCAGTACTTC
>TRBV14|TRBJ1-2|TRBD1|-
CASSQSPTGADGYTF
TGTGCCAGCAGCCAAAGCCCGACAGGGGCCGATGGCTACACCTTC
>TRBV7-2|TRBJ1-1|-|-
CASSLAVDTEAFF
TGTGCCAGCAGCTTAGCTGTCGACACTGAAGCTTTCTTT
>TRBV2|TRBJ1-1|-|-
CASRVDITNTEAFF
TGTGCCAGCAGGGTAGACATCACGAACACTGAAGCTTTCTTT
>TRBV7-9|TRBJ1-5|-|-
CASSSPQGRISNQPQHF
TGTGCCAGCAGCTCCCCGCAGGGTAGAATTAGCAATCAGCCCCAGCATTTT
>TRBV5-4|TRBJ2-3|TRBD2|-
CASTLIGRAAADTQYF
TGTGCCAGCACCCTTATTGGGAGGGCCGCGGCAGATACGCAGTATTTT
>TRBV10-3|TRBJ2-2|TRBD1|-
CAISDPGQGITGELFF
TGTGCCATCAGTGATCCGGGACAGGGGATCACGGGGGAGCTGTTTTTT
>TRBV2|TRBJ2-4|-|-
CASRTGTPYF
TGTGCCAGCAGGACAGGGACTCCGTACTTC
>TRBV5-1|TRBJ1-1|-|-
CASSPEARTGHTEAFF
TGCGCCAGCAGCCCGGAGGCTAGGACCGGTCACACTGAAGCTTTCTTT
>TRBV11-2|TRBJ2-1|-|once
CASSPSEGWDNEQFF
TGTGCCAGCAGCCCCTCGGAGGGGTGGGACAATGAGCAGTTCTTC
>TRBV5-5|TRBJ2-7|TRBD2|-
CASSFKGSLAGGPISYEQYF
TGTGCCAGCAGCTTCAAGGGATCCCTAGCGGGAGGTCCCATCTCCTACGAGCAGTACTTC
>TRBV11-2|TRBJ2-1|TRBD1|-
CASSLTAGQGASNQFF
TGTGCCAGCAGCTTAACAGCGGGACAGGGAGCCTCAAACCAGTTCTTC
>TRBV15|TRBJ2-3|TRBD2|-
CATSTGTSGASTDTQYF
TGTGCCACCAGCACCGGGACTAGCGGAGCTAGCACAGATACGCAGTATTTT
>TRBV6-1|TRBJ1-2|-|once
CASGVIGAGNGYTF
TGTGCCAGCGGGGTAATTGGGGCAGGGAATGGCTACACCTTC
>TRBV6-1|TRBJ1-2|TRBD1|few
CASSETQGNYGYTF
TGTGCCAGCAGTGAGACACAGGGGAACTATGGCTACACCTTC
>TRBV5-4|TRBJ2-5|TRBD2|-
CASSFSLAGGRYQETQYF
TGTGCCAGCAGTTTTAGCCTAGCGGGAGGACGGTACCAAGAGACCCAGTACTTC
>TRBV19|TRBJ2-7|-|few
CASKGPGEQYF
TGTGCCAGTAAAGGCCCCGGGGAGCAGTACTTC
>TRBV9|TRBJ2-2|TRBD2|-
CASSPGLAGNTGELFF
TGTGCCAGCAGCCCGGGACTAGCGGGGAACACCGGGGAGCTGTTTTTT
>TRBV5-8|TRBJ2-5|-|-
CASSFGGDGRETQYF
TGTGCCAGCAGCTTTGGAGGGGACGGGCGAGAGACCCAGTACTTC
>TRBV5-1|TRBJ1-5|-|-
CASSCPQCNQPQHF
TGCGCCAGCAGCTGCCCACAGTGTAATCAGCCCCAGCATTTT
>TRBV5-6|TRBJ1-5|TRBD1|-
CASSSTGVGQPQHF
TGTGCCAGCAGCTCAACAGGGGTGGGTCAGCCCCAGCATTTT
>TRBV5-5|TRBJ2-3|TRBD2|-
CASSSRGTSGGGGDTQYF
TGTGCCAGCAGCTCGAGGGGGACTAGCGGAGGAGGGGGAGATACGCAGTATTTT
>TRBV29-1|TRBJ2-1|TRBD1|once
CSVEGTGIYNEQFF
TGCAGCGTTGAGGGGACAGGGATTTACAATGAGCAGTTCTTC
>TRBV19|TRBJ1-1|-|-
CASSFWAGPTEAFF
TGTGCCAGTAGTTTTTGGGCGGGGCCCACTGAAGCTTTCTTT
>TRBV27|TRBJ1-1|TRBD1|-
CASSFTGGGRSNTEAFF
TGTGCCAGCAGTTTTACAGGGGGCGGTAGGTCGAACACTGAAGCTTTCTTT
>TRBV19|TRBJ2-7|TRBD1|-
CASSIGLTGNEQYF
TGTGCCAGTAGTATAGGATTGACAGGGAACGAGCAGTACTTC
>TRBV11-2|TRBJ2-7|TRBD1|-
CASSVLQGAYEQYF
TGTGCCAGCAGCGTACTTCAGGGGGCCTACGAGCAGTACTTC
>TRBV6-4|TRBJ2-3|TRBD2|once
CASSVSIAGGTDTQYF
TGTGCCAGCAGTGTCTCTATAGCGGGGGGAACAGATACGCAGTATTTT
>TRBV7-8|TRBJ1-5|-|-
CASSLVREYQPQHF
TGTGCCAGCAGCTTAGTAAGAGAATATCAGCCCCAGCATTTT
>TRBV19|TRBJ1-6|-|-
CASSTGSGNSPLHF
TGTGCCAGTAGTACAGGATCTGGTAATTCACCCCTCCACTTT
>TRBV19|TRBJ1-1|TRBD1|-
CASSYTGDTEAFF
TGTGCCAGTAGTTACACAGGGGACACTGAAGCTTTCTTT
>TRBV19|TRBJ1-3|-|-
CASSEQGSGNTIYF
TGTGCCAGTAGTGAACAGGGATCTGGAAACACCATATATTTT
>TRBV27|TRBJ1-1|-|-
CASSLSAGSGAFF
TGTGCCAGCAGTTTATCGGCAGGATCTGGGGCTTTCTTT
>TRBV18|TRBJ1-2|-|-
CASSRDSVGYTF
TGTGCCAGCTCACGAGACAGCGTAGGCTACACCTTC
>TRBV27|TRBJ2-5|TRBD2|-
CASSFRSSGSFQQYF
TGTGCCAGCAGTTTCCGGAGTAGCGGGAGCTTTCAGCAGTACTTC
>TRBV18|TRBJ2-3|-|-
CASSQNLDSSTDTQYF
TGTGCCAGCTCCCAAAACTTGGACAGTAGCACAGATACGCAGTATTTT
>TRBV1|TRBJ2-3|-|-
CTSSPRLIGRTDTQYF
TGCACCAGCAGCCCCCGTCTGATCGGGAGAACAGATACGCAGTATTTT
>TRBV6-5|TRBJ2-1|-|-
CASRLGNEQFF
TGTGCCAGCAGGCTAGGTAATGAGCAGTTCTTC
>TRBV7-6|TRBJ1-1|TRBD1|-
CASSSNRGLGNTEAFF
TGTGCCAGTTCGAGTAACAGGGGGCTTGGGAACACTGAAGCTTTCTTT
>TRBV7-2|TRBJ1-1|TRBD1|-
CASRDLRGGRGTEAFF
TGTGCCAGCAGGGACCTGAGAGGGGGCCGAGGCACTGAAGCTTTCTTT
>TRBV7-2|TRBJ1-2|-|-
CASSSPQGANYGYTF
TGTGCCAGCAGCTCACCCCAGGGCGCTAACTATGGCTACACCTTC